This TCR beta chain was observed in a study of CD8+CD57+ T cells in acquired aplastic anemia. Study as a whole: Across the sorted CD4+ and CD8+ cells, DNA amounts averaged about 3.2 ug. An average of about 10.8 million reads for CD4+ cells was obtained from healthy donors.

Whole-study findings and limits: Shared by patients and controls, nearly 30 CD8+ CDR3s were abundant in patients. Patients and controls had CD8+ Simpson's diversity values that were not significantly distinct.

Concerning this clonotype: Antigen specificity is unknown. Its ends do not fully match the called genes, so a read error is possible.

Germline-derived CDR1 and CDR2 are SGHTA and FQGTGA. CDR3 length equals 15 residues. TCR beta VDJ and CDR3 profiles were obtained from a genomic DNA template. TCRdb processed the reads anew with MiXCR; each CDR3 protein has one entry. The sample carries around 170,000 distinct CDR3 sequences, about three fifths recorded once. Sequenced material: sorted CD4+, CD8+, or CD8+CD57+ T cells (not recorded which) from PBMCs. The gene calls are TRBV7-3 and TRBJ1-2; unclear D gene. This clonotype was sampled from a human donor in good health. In DNA, the CDR3 is TGTGCCAGCAGCCTAACCCCAGATATTAACTATGGCTACACCTTC. This encodes CASSLTPDINYGYTF.